The 11 T cell receptor beta chains presented below share a single source sample, sequenced in a study of cytomegalovirus exposure and HLA in healthy donors. Use of 60 Vbeta and 13 Jbeta primers characterized the PCR. The repertoire was sequenced with immunoSEQ multiplex PCR; TCRdb's copy has only in-frame clones and lacks some. The sample lists 24,000 or so clones, roughly 79% occurring once. The sample consisted of PBMCs. These receptors came from a male donor in good health and CMV-seronegative.

V gene TRBV18 combines with J gene TRBJ1-1; 11 bases are a match to TRBD1. Trimming at V came to 3 bases and at J to 4 bases, leaving 10 bases not matched to a gene. The CDR3 spans 17 residues. From germline, CDR1 is KGHSH and CDR2 LQKENI. CDR3 amino acids: CASSPSRTGGSSTEAFF. In DNA, the CDR3 is TGTGCCAGCTCACCCTCTAGGACAGGGGGCAGTAGCACTGAAGCTTTCTTT.

This chain joins TRBV29-1 and TRBJ2-2; 7 nucleotides match TRBD1. V trimming: 4 bases; J trimming: 2 bases; junction bases outside the gene matches: 10. This CDR3 region has 16 residues. From germline, CDR1 is SQVTM and CDR2 ANQGSEA. The CDR3 region has the DNA TGCAGCGTTGCTACTAAGGGACAGCGAAACACCGGGGAGCTGTTTTTT. Protein sequence: CSVATKGQRNTGELFF.

V is TRBV6-1 and J is TRBJ1-5; D gene unclear. CDR1 and CDR2 from the germline V gene are MNHNS and SASEGT. CDR3 size: 15 residues. V dropped 1 base and J dropped 3 bases, with 10 bases sitting between them. In DNA, the CDR3 is TGTGCCAGCAGTGAAGAGGCGGCGAACAATCAGCCCCAGCATTTT. Residues: CASSEEAANNQPQHF.

The chain employs TRBV2 and TRBJ2-6, with D hard to call. Deletions cut 4 bases from V and 4 bases from J, with 11 bases between. The CDR3 totals 15 residues. The germline gives CDR1 SNHLY, CDR2 FYNNEI. For the CDR3, the DNA is TGTGCCAGCAGTGGAGACACGTTAGGGGCCAACGTCCTGACTTTC. The encoded protein is CASSGDTLGANVLTF. Based on the CDR3 plus reference TRBV2 and TRBJ2-6, the full variable domain is EPEVTQTPSHQVTQMGQEVILRCVPISNHLYFYWYRQILGQKVEFLVSFYNNEISEKSEIFDDQFSVERPDGSNFTLKIRSTKLEDSAMYFCASSGDTLGANVLTFGAGSRLTVL.

This clone was seen more than once but under ten times. The rearrangement uses TRBV27 and TRBJ2-3, with TRBD2 identical over 7 bases. The germline V gene has CDR1 MNHEY and CDR2 SMNVEV (reference sequence). Trimming at V came to 4 bases and at J to 3 bases, leaving 16 bases not matched to a gene. There are 18 residues in the CDR3. This CDR3 is CASSSPFGGGARTDTQYF. CDR3 DNA: TGTGCCAGCAGTTCACCCTTTGGGGGAGGGGCAAGAACAGATACGCAGTATTTT.

This clone was counted between two and nine times. V and J are TRBV6-1 and TRBJ1-4; D call uncertain. The CDR3 loop spans 12 amino acids. CDR1 is MNHNS, CDR2 SASEGT, per germline. Trimming stripped 8 bases from V and 4 bases from J, with 8 bases between. The CDR3 region is CASGVNNEKLFF. CDR3 nucleotides: TGTGCCAGCGGTGTTAATAATGAAAAACTGTTTTTT.

The V gene is TRBV5-6, the J gene TRBJ2-2; weak D call: TRBD1 (5 bases). V was pared by 7 bases and J by 7 bases, with 17 bases between. Germline CDR1 reads SGHDT; CDR2 reads YYEEEE. This CDR3 has 14 residues. The CDR3 coding sequence is TGTGCCAGCTGCAGGGCAGGAACAATCGGGGAGCTGTTTTTT. Translating gives CASCRAGTIGELFF.

This clone was counted once. The chain is built from TRBV6-5 and TRBJ2-1, with D maybe TRBD2 (5 bases). Germline-derived CDR1 and CDR2 are MNHEY and SVGAGI. V gave up 6 bases and J gave up 7 bases, with 13 bases separating them. The CDR3 length is 13 residues. The DNA for the CDR3 is TGTGCCAGCAGCCGCGGAGGAGGTAATGAGCAGTTCTTC. It is translated as CASSRGGGNEQFF.

This clone was detected a few times. This sequence joins TRBV9 and TRBJ1-1, with a possible D match to TRBD1 (6 bases). Deletions cut 5 bases from V and 0 bases from J, with 20 bases between. This CDR3 is 17 amino acids long. Germline V gives CDR1 SGDLS, CDR2 YYNGEE. CDR3 DNA: TGTGCCAGCAGTACCAATTCACAGGGCGATATGAACACTGAAGCTTTCTTT. Encoded protein: CASSTNSQGDMNTEAFF. The full variable domain, in which reference TRBV9 and TRBJ1-1 provide the parts outside the CDR3, is DSGVTQTPKHLITATGQRVTLRCSPRSGDLSVYWYQQSLDQGLQFLIQYYNGEERAKGNILERFSAQQFPDLHSELNLSSLELGDSALYFCASSTNSQGDMNTEAFFGQGTRLTVV.

The chain joins TRBV6-5 to TRBJ1-5; 7 nucleotides align to TRBD1. The CDR3 runs 14 residues. V shed 6 bases, J shed 3 bases, and the junction held 5 bases outside the gene matches. Germline CDR1 is MNHEY and CDR2 is SVGAGI. The CDR3 sequence is CASSRDRYNQPQHF. Here the CDR3 DNA reads TGTGCCAGCAGCCGGGACAGATACAATCAGCCCCAGCATTTT.

The gene calls are TRBV6-1 and TRBJ2-1; perhaps TRBD2 as D (5 bases). V lost 7 bases, J lost 1 base, and 14 bases lay in between. Germline CDR1 and CDR2: MNHNS and SASEGT. The CDR3 spans 15 residues. CDR3 amino acids: CASTPFGESYNEQFF. CDR3 DNA: TGTGCCAGCACCCCGTTCGGGGAATCCTACAATGAGCAGTTCTTC.